The 6 T cell receptor beta chains reported below all come from one sample, sequenced in a study of blood T cell repertoires in COVID-19. Profiled with immunoSEQ multiplex PCR; TCRdb holds only in-frame clones, not every one. The data contain more than 100,000 clones, under 90% of them seen just once; the ten biggest clones take up 2.4%. The sample taken for sequencing was PBMCs or T cells enriched from blood (not recorded which). These receptors all stem from a man in his forties with acute COVID-19.

The chain uses TRBV2 and TRBJ1-2; D call uncertain. Trimming cost V 4 bases and J 6 bases, with 12 bases left between them. There are 13 residues in the CDR3. In germline, CDR1 is SNHLY, CDR2 FYNNEI. The chain's CDR3 is CASSALGVDGYTF. Written as DNA, the CDR3 is TGTGCCAGCAGTGCTTTGGGCGTTGATGGCTACACCTTC.

The chain has TRBV7-2 and TRBJ2-7; 8 nucleotides align to TRBD1. CDR1 SGHTA and CDR2 FQGNSA come from the germline V gene. V lost 5 bases and J lost 0; bases outside the gene matches: 12. The CDR3 runs 17 residues. CDR3 DNA sequence: TGTGCCAGCAGCATCCCCAGGACAGGGCTCATCTCCTACGAGCAGTACTTC. Translated: CASSIPRTGLISYEQYF.

This clone was counted a few times. V is TRBV19 and J is TRBJ2-7; D call uncertain. Germline loops: CDR1 LNHDA, CDR2 SQIVND (reference sequence). The CDR3 consists of 15 residues. The V and J ends lost 4 bases and 0 bases respectively, with 13 bases between them. As DNA, the CDR3 is TGTGCCAGTAGTACCGCTGACACCATCTCCTACGAGCAGTACTTC. Translation gives CASSTADTISYEQYF. Using reference TRBV19 and TRBJ2-7 for the parts outside the CDR3, the full variable domain is DGGITQSPKYLFRKEGQNVTLSCEQNLNHDAMYWYRQDPGQGLRLIYYSQIVNDFQKGDIAEGYSVSREKKESFPLTVTSAQKNPTAFYLCASSTADTISYEQYFGPGTRLTVT.

CDR3 sequence: CASSRGLAEETQYF. In DNA, the CDR3 is TGCGCCAGCAGCAGGGGACTAGCTGAAGAGACCCAGTACTTC. This sequence joins TRBV5-1 and TRBJ2-5; TRBD2 matches at 9 bases. Losses at the gene ends were 4 bases for V and 3 bases for J; bases not matched to a gene: 4. The CDR3 length is 14 residues. Germline CDR1 SGHRS, CDR2 YFSETQ. The variable domain in full, with the rest retrieved from reference TRBV5-1 and TRBJ2-5, is KAGVTQTPRYLIKTRGQQVTLSCSPISGHRSVSWYQQTPGQGLQFLFEYFSETQRNKGNFPGRFSGRQFSNSRSEMNVSTLELGDSALYLCASSRGLAEETQYFGPGTRLLVL.

On this clone: Mismatch with germline at one junction end may stem from a read error. This chain connects TRBV24-1 to TRBJ1-5, with 7 bases that match TRBD1. The CDR3 extends over 14 amino acids. Germline V lookup: CDR1 KGHDR, CDR2 SFDVKD. CDR3 nucleotides: TGTGCCCCCAGGACAGGTTATAGCAATCAGCCCCAGCATTTT. Protein product: CAPRTGYSNQPQHF.

The chain combines TRBV29-1 with TRBJ1-1, with D unclear. The CDR3 consists of 12 residues. The V end was cut by 7 bases, the J end by 2 bases, with 11 bases between. Germline V gene lookup returns CDR1 SQVTM and CDR2 ANQGSEA. CDR3 region: CSGGRENTEAFF. The CDR3 coding sequence is TGCAGCGGTGGACGGGAAAACACTGAAGCTTTCTTT.